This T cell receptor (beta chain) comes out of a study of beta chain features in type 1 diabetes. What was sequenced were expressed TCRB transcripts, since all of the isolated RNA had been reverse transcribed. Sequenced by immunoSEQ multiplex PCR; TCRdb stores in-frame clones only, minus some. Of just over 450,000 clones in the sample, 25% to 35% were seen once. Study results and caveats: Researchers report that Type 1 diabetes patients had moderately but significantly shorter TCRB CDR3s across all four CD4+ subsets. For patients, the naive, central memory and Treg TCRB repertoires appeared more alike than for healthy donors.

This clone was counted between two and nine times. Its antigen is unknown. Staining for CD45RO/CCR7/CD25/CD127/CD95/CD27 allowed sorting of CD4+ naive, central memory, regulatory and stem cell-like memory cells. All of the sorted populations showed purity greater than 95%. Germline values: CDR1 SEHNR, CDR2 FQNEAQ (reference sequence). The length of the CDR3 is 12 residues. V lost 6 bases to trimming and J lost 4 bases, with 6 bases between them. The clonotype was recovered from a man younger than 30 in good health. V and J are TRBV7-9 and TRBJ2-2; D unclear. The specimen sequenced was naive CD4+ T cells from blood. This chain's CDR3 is CASSYITGELFF. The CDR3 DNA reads TGTGCCAGCAGTTATATCACCGGGGAGCTGTTTTTT.